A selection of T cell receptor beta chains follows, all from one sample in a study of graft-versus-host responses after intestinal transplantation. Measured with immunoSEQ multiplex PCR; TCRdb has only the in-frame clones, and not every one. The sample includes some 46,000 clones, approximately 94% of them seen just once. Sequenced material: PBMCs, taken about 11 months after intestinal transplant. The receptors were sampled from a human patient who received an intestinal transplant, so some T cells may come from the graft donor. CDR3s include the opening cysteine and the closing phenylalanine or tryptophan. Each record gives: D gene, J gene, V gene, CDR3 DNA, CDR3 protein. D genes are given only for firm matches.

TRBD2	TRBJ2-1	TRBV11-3	TGTGCCAGCAGCGCTGGGACTAGCCAGGGCAATGAGCAGTTCTTC	CASSAGTSQGNEQFF
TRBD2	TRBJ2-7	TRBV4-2	TGTGACAGCAGCCAAGACTCGGGGACTAGCGCTACTTACGAGCAGTACTTC	CDSSQDSGTSATYEQYF
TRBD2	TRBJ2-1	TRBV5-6	TGTGCCAGCAGCTTGGGATTATTAGCGGGGGAACAGTTCTTC	CASSLGLLAGEQFF
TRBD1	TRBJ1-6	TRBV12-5	TGTGCTAGTGGTCACCAGGGGGCTCGGGATTCACCCCTCCACTTT	CASGHQGARDSPLHF
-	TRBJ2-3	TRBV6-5	TGTGCCAGCAGTTACTCGACCGGCGCAGATACGCAGTATTTT	CASSYSTGADTQYF
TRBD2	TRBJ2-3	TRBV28	TGTGCCAGCAGGAGTACGGGAGGGGGAGATACGCAGTATTTT	CASRSTGGGDTQYF
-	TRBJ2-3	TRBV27	TGTGCCAGCAGTTCCGACCTAGCGCTTCTGACAGATACGCAGTATTTT	CASSSDLALLTDTQYF
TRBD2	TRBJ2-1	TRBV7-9	TGTGCCAGCAGCGCGGGACTAGCGGGGGGCTACTCCTACAATGAGCAGTTCTTC	CASSAGLAGGYSYNEQFF
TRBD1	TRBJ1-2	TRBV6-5	TGTGCCAGCAGCCGACTCCAGGGGGCGGTTGGTGGCTACACCTTC	CASSRLQGAVGGYTF
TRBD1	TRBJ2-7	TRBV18	TGTGCCAGCTCATTCCGGGACAGGGGCTACGAGCAGTACTTC	CASSFRDRGYEQYF
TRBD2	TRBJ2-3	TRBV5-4	TGTGCCAGCAGCAGATTAGCGGGAGGAAGCCCAGATACGCAGTATTTT	CASSRLAGGSPDTQYF
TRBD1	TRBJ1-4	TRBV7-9	TGTGCCAGCAGCTCCCCCGGACAGGGGGACGTAGGAAAACTGTTTTTT	CASSSPGQGDVGKLFF
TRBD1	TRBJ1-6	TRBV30	TGTGCCTGGGAACAGGGGGCGGGAGATAATTCACCCCTCCACTTT	CAWEQGAGDNSPLHF
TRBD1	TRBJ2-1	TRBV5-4	TGTGCCAGCAGCCACGGACAGGGGTGGCTCTTC	CASSHGQGWLF
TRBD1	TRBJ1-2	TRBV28	TGTGCCAGCAGCCCGCAGGGGGCGATCTATGGCTACACCTTC	CASSPQGAIYGYTF
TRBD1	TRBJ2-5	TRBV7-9	TGTGCCAGCAGCGGGGACAGCTTCTGGGAGACCCAGTACTTC	CASSGDSFWETQYF
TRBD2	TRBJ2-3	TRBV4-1	TGCGCCAGCAGCCGAGGACTAGCGGGGGGTTCAGATACGCAGTATTTT	CASSRGLAGGSDTQYF
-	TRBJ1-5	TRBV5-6	TGTGCCAGCAGCTTGGGTCGGGGGCAACCCCAGCATTTT	CASSLGRGQPQHF
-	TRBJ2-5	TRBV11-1	TGTGCCAGCAGCCGCCGGGACTACCAAGAGACCCAGTACTTC	CASSRRDYQETQYF
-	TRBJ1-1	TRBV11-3	TGTGCCAGCAGCTTAGGAGCCGGGACCTTTGGTTTCTTT	CASSLGAGTFGFF
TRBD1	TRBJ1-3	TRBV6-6	TGTGCCAGCAGTTCCCGGGACAGGGGTGATAACACCATATATTTT	CASSSRDRGDNTIYF
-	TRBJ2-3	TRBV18	TGTGCCAGCTCACCTGCCCGTAGCACAGATACGCAGTATTTT	CASSPARSTDTQYF
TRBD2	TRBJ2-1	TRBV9	TGTGCCAGCAGCGTCTCTAGCGGGGACAATGAGCAGTTCTTC	CASSVSSGDNEQFF